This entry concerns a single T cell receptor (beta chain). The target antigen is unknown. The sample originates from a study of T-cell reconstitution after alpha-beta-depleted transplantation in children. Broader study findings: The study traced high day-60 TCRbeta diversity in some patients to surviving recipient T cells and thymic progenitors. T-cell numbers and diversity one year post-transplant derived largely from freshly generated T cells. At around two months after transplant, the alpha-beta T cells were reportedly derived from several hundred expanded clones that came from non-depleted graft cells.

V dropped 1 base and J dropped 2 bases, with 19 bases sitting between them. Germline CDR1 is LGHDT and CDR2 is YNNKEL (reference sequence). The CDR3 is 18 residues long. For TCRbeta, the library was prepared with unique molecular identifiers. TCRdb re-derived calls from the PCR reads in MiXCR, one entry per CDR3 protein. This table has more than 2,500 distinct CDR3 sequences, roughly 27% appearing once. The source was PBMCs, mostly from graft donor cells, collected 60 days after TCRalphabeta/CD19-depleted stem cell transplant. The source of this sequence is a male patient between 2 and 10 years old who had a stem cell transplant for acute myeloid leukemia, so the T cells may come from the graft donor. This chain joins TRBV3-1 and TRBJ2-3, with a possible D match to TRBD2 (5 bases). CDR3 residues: CASSQAPGSSGTTDTQYF. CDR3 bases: TGTGCCAGCAGCCAAGCCCCAGGATCCAGCGGAACCACAGATACGCAGTATTTT.